This T cell receptor beta chain is drawn from a study of OX40 agonist ivuxolimab in advanced cancers. About the study as a whole: Ivuxolimab was a fully human IgG2 agonistic monoclonal antibody targeting the costimulatory receptor OX40 (CD134). Intravenous ivuxolimab was administered to patients every 2 weeks at six dose levels: 0.01, 0.1, 0.3, 1.5, 3 and 10 mg/kg. Of the roughly 51 dose-escalation patients, hepatocellular carcinoma was present in approximately 20, melanoma in approximately 15, renal cell carcinoma in 9 and head and neck cancer in 9. A male proportion of about 79% and a mean age of approximately 55 years, ranging from roughly 23 to 90, were recorded for the dose-escalation cohort. Prior anti-PD-1, anti-PD-L1 or anti-CTLA-4 therapy was permitted, and checkpoint inhibitors had been received by around 40% of dose-escalation patients. Partial responses were achieved by three dose-escalation patients, of whom one had hepatocellular carcinoma and two had cutaneous melanoma. Peripheral TCRbeta sequencing aimed to test whether ivuxolimab altered TCR sequence diversity and caused clonal T-cell expansion. The monotherapy dose-escalation portion (N of about 52 patients) of the phase I ivuxolimab trial is reported in the paper. General study outcomes and caveats: Low levels of normalized T-cell clonal expansion were also seen in some patients who did not respond. At doses of 0.1 to 3.0 mg/kg, clonal expansion of both CD4+ and CD8+ T cells in blood was seen between baseline and week 6. After ivuxolimab, expanded clones were on average more numerous among CD8+ T cells than among CD4+ T cells. The antigen specificity of the peripheral T cells that underwent clonal expansion was not determined. Partial responders in the 0.1-3.0 mg/kg groups had among the lowest normalized peripheral clonal expansion, especially among CD8+ T cells.

V lost 3 bases and J lost 2 bases; the stretch between them is 8 bases long. From the germline V gene, CDR1 is SQVTM and CDR2 is ANQGSEA. The CDR3 spans 14 residues, from the cysteine through the phenylalanine. The CDR3 DNA has 42 bases and is translated from base 1. As concerns this clone: No cognate antigen has been identified for it. Base quality data are lacking; no much larger clone is found one base away.

To sequence the TCRbeta CDR3 region, genomic DNA was isolated from the sorted cells. TCRbeta CDR3 regions were sequenced using the immunoSEQ Assay. In its TCRdb copy, this immuneACCESS table keeps in-frame sequences only and misses some clones. Where compared with another copy, unresolved V genes explain less than half of these, and the others have no known cause. Recorded for this sample are around 86,000 clones; around four fifths of them occurred a single time. Together, the top ten hold about 2.5% of the sample. Patients with autoimmune disease history or receiving systemic immunosuppression were excluded from the trial. Peripheral blood for TCR sequencing was collected from all dose cohorts at baseline, on cycle 4 day 1, and on cycle 7 day 1. The samples were drawn from a first-in-human, open-label, multicenter phase I dose-escalation trial of ivuxolimab. The trial enrolled adults with locally advanced or metastatic head and neck squamous cell, hepatocellular, melanoma or renal cell carcinoma. Before TCR sequencing, CD4+ and CD8+ T cells were separately sorted from peripheral blood.

The V gene is TRBV29-1 and the J gene is TRBJ2-6; the D gene is possibly TRBD1, with 6 bases matching. The sequenced sample was CD4+ or CD8+ T cells sorted from blood, obtained in a trial of the OX40 agonist ivuxolimab. The TCR originated in an adult with an advanced solid tumor such as melanoma, head and neck, liver or kidney cancer. The CDR3 protein sequence reads: CSVDAGAGANVLTF. The sequenced DNA is TGCAGCGTTGACGCAGGGGCTGGGGCCAACGTCCTGACTTTC.